This T cell receptor beta chain was sequenced for a study of shared clonotypes between healthy human individuals. About the study: Plates per donor: three CD4 naive, three CD4 memory, two CD8 naive, one CD8 memory.

Data came from immunoSEQ multiplex PCR; TCRdb stores just in-frame clones and leaves some out. The table has more than 80,000 clones, approximately 61% seen once. This sequence originates from a man aged 25-45 years in good health. Sequencing used memory CD8+ T cells sorted from blood. As for subset: CD45RO+ cells pooled with CCR7-negative TemRA cells.

CDR3 sequence (DNA): TGTGCCAGCAGCGTAGGGGCAGCCCACAATCAGCCCCAGCATTTT. Encoded protein: CASSVGAAHNQPQHF. V gene TRBV9 combines with J gene TRBJ1-5, with no clear D. V was trimmed by 0 bases and J by 3 bases, leaving 10 bases between them. Germline CDR1 SGDLS, CDR2 YYNGEE. This CDR3 has 15 residues.